The text below deals with one TCR beta chain. This PCR relied on a set of 60 Vbeta primers and 13 Jbeta primers. TCRdb keeps only in-frame clones here, not all; method: immunoSEQ multiplex PCR. The sample lists 150,000 to 200,000 clones, around 75% occurring once. The sample is drawn from a study of cytomegalovirus exposure and HLA in healthy donors. V was shortened by 5 bases and J by 7 bases, with 12 bases between the two germline ends. The germline V gene encodes CDR1 MDHEN and CDR2 SYDVKM. The CDR3 runs 13 residues. The sample taken for sequencing was PBMCs. The origin of this receptor is a woman aged 25 to 45 in good health and CMV-seronegative. The chain carries TRBV28 and TRBJ2-1, with D maybe TRBD2 (5 bases). The CDR3 DNA sequence: TGTGCCAGCAGTCAGACTACCAGGAATGAGCAGTTCTTC. Translated: CASSQTTRNEQFF. Complete variable domain (other parts from reference TRBV28 and TRBJ2-1): DVKVTQSSRYLVKRTGEKVFLECVQDMDHENMFWYRQDPGLGLRLIYFSYDVKMKEKGDIPEGYSVSREKKERFSLILESASTNQTSMYLCASSQTTRNEQFFGPGTRLTVL.